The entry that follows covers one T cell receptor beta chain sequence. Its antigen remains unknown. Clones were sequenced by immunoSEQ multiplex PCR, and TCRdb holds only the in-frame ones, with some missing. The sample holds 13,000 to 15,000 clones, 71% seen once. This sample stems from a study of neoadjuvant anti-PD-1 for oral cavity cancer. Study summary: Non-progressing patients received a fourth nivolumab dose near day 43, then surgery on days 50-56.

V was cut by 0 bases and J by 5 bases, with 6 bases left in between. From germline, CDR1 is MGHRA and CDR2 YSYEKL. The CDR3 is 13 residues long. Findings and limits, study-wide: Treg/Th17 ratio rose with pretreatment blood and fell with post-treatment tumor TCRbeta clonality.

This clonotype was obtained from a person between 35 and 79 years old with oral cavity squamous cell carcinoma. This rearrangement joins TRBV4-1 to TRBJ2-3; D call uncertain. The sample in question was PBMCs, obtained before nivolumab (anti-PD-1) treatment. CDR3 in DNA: TGCGCCAGCAGCCAAGATCAAGGAGATACGCAGTATTTT. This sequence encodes CASSQDQGDTQYF.